This T cell receptor (beta chain) was profiled in a study of blood T cell repertoires in COVID-19. Germline trimming cut 4 bases from V and 0 bases from J; bases unmatched to any gene: 6. In germline, CDR1 is SNHLY, CDR2 FYNNEI. The CDR3 consists of 16 residues. Assay used: immunoSEQ multiplex PCR; TCRdb lists only in-frame clones, some missing. The sample lists approximately 210,000 clones, under 90% seen once, with about 20% in the top ten. Sequenced input: peripheral blood. The J gene is TRBJ1-3, the V gene TRBV2; TRBD1 aligns across 7 bases. This clonotype was sampled from a human donor in a cohort sampled during active COVID-19. For the CDR3, the DNA is TGTGCCAGCAGTGGCTACAGGGGACACTCTGGAAACACCATATATTTT. Its translation: CASSGYRGHSGNTIYF. The complete variable domain, with remaining parts taken from reference TRBV2 and TRBJ1-3, reads EPEVTQTPSHQVTQMGQEVILRCVPISNHLYFYWYRQILGQKVEFLVSFYNNEISEKSEIFDDQFSVERPDGSNFTLKIRSTKLEDSAMYFCASSGYRGHSGNTIYFGEGSWLTVV.